Each of the 16 T cell receptor beta chains below was sequenced from the same sample in a study of cytomegalovirus exposure and HLA in healthy donors. The study ran its PCR with 60 Vbeta and 13 Jbeta primers. TCRdb's copy holds only in-frame clones and misses some; the assay was immunoSEQ multiplex PCR. The table records 150,000 to 200,000 clones, 60% to 80% of them present only once. The sequencing input was PBMCs. The receptors here all came from a woman aged 50 to 60 in good health and CMV-seropositive.

The chain couples TRBV5-6 to TRBJ1-4; D unclear. V lost 1 base to trimming and J lost 8 bases, with 15 bases between them. The CDR3 length is 15 residues. Germline loops: CDR1 SGHDT, CDR2 YYEEEE. CDR3 region: CASSLRTPAVEKLFF. The CDR3 DNA reads TGTGCCAGCAGCTTGCGTACCCCCGCGGTCGAAAAACTGTTTTTT.

The chain joins TRBV30 to TRBJ1-3, with 10 bases lining up with TRBD1. The CDR3 runs to 15 residues. In germline, CDR1 is GTSNPN, CDR2 SVGIG (reference sequence). V trimming: 1 base; J trimming: 2 bases; junction bases outside the gene matches: 2. The DNA of the CDR3 is TGTGCCTGGAGTGCCGGGACAGGGGCTGGAAACACCATATATTTT. This codes for CAWSAGTGAGNTIYF.

The chain is built from TRBV29-1 and TRBJ1-5; 7 nucleotides agree with TRBD1. Trimming took 7 bases from V and 7 from J; bases not matched to a gene: 10. CDR3 length equals 13 residues. Germline V gene sequence: CDR1 SQVTM, CDR2 ANQGSEA. The DNA of the CDR3 is TGCAGCGCCCAACAGGAACAGGGGCAGCCCCAGCATTTT. This encodes CSAQQEQGQPQHF.

This clone was seen once. V usage is TRBV19 and J usage is TRBJ1-5; possible D gene TRBD1, 6 bases. This CDR3 comprises 12 residues. Trimming left V 5 bases short and J 11 bases short, with 13 bases between. Per germline, CDR1 LNHDA and CDR2 SQIVND (reference sequence). CDR3 sequence reads: CASSQQGKTQHF. The CDR3 bases are TGTGCCAGTAGTCAACAGGGTAAGACCCAGCATTTT. The full variable domain, rest sourced from reference TRBV19 and TRBJ1-5, is DGGITQSPKYLFRKEGQNVTLSCEQNLNHDAMYWYRQDPGQGLRLIYYSQIVNDFQKGDIAEGYSVSREKKESFPLTVTSAQKNPTAFYLCASSQQGKTQHFGDGTRLSIL.

V usage is TRBV29-1 and J usage is TRBJ1-5, with D perhaps matching TRBD1 (5 bases). Trimming removed 6 bases from V and 2 bases from J, with 14 bases in between. CDR1 is SQVTM, CDR2 ANQGSEA, per germline. The CDR3 spans 14 residues. The CDR3 nucleotides are TGCAGCGTAGCTACAGGACCAGGCAATCAGCCCCAGCATTTT. Translating gives CSVATGPGNQPQHF.

The V call is TRBV7-6, the J call TRBJ2-1, with a possible D match to TRBD2 (6 bases). The germline CDR1 and CDR2 sequences are SGHVS and FNYEAQ. The CDR3 spans 16 residues. Trimming shortened V by 5 bases and J by 2 bases, and 16 bases separated the two germline ends. The CDR3 region has the DNA TGTGCCAGCAGCCCCCGGGGGAGCGCCACCTACAATGAGCAGTTCTTC. Protein: CASSPRGSATYNEQFF.

The chain recombines TRBV5-4 with TRBJ2-2; a weak D match, TRBD1 (6 bases). This CDR3 is built from 17 residues. Germline loops: CDR1 SGHNT, CDR2 YYREEE (reference sequence). V lost 3 bases, J lost 2 bases, and 17 bases lay in between. CDR3 loop: CASSSRSSGTNTGELFF. In nucleotides, the CDR3 is TGTGCCAGCAGCTCTCGGTCATCCGGGACAAACACCGGGGAGCTGTTTTTT.

This chain connects TRBV29-1 to TRBJ2-7; 7 bases map to TRBD2. Germline trimming cut 4 bases from V and 0 bases from J; bases unmatched to any gene: 6. The CDR3 runs to 14 residues. From germline, CDR1 is SQVTM and CDR2 ANQGSEA. CDR3 residues: CSVVTSDNSYEQYF. CDR3 nucleotide sequence: TGCAGCGTTGTTACTAGCGATAACTCCTACGAGCAGTACTTC.

Only one count was recorded for this clone. V usage is TRBV30 and J usage is TRBJ2-7, with D maybe TRBD2 (5 bases). Trimming pared 2 bases from V and 4 bases from J, leaving 12 bases between. The CDR3 is 13 residues long. Germline CDR1 GTSNPN, CDR2 SVGIG (reference sequence). DNA for the CDR3: TGTGCCTGGAGTCCGGGGATCCTTTACGAGCAGTACTTC. It translates to CAWSPGILYEQYF. Full variable domain (remainder filled in from reference TRBV30 and TRBJ2-7): SQTIHQWPATLVQPVGSPLSLECTVEGTSNPNLYWYRQAAGRGLQLLFYSVGIGQISSEVPQNLSASRPQDRQFILSSKKLLLSDSGFYLCAWSPGILYEQYFGPGTRLTVT.

A word on this clone: The sample contains more than one DNA sequence encoding this CDR3. The chain joins TRBV4-1 to TRBJ1-5; unclear D gene. V dropped 5 bases and J dropped 3 bases, with 11 bases sitting between them. The CDR3 totals 14 residues. Germline V CDR1 and CDR2: MGHRA, YSYEKL. The CDR3 DNA follows: TGCGCCAGCAGCTCTCAGGCTATCAATCAGCCCCAGCATTTT. It specifies CASSSQAINQPQHF.

The chain combines TRBV11-3 with TRBJ2-1; TRBD2 aligns across 9 bases. After removal of 2 bases from V and 14 bases from J, the junction contained 4 bases not matched to a gene. Germline-derived CDR1 and CDR2 are SGHNT and YENEEA. This CDR3 is built from 12 residues. The CDR3 is CASSLRGGAKFF. As DNA, the CDR3 is TGTGCCAGCAGCTTACGCGGGGGGGCGAAGTTCTTC.

The genes are TRBV7-8 and TRBJ2-2; D is perhaps TRBD1 (5 bases). V shed 5 bases and J shed 7 bases, with 11 bases lying between them. The CDR3 is 13 residues long. Germline values: CDR1 SGHVS, CDR2 FQNEAQ. CDR3 coding DNA: TGTGCCAGCAGCGCACAGGAGAACGGGGAGCTGTTTTTT. It specifies CASSAQENGELFF.

The V gene is TRBV6-5, the J gene TRBJ1-3; D remains unclear. Germline CDR1 reads MNHEY; CDR2 reads SVGAGI. Deletions cut 6 bases from V and 3 bases from J, with 6 bases between. The CDR3 consists of 12 residues. As DNA, the CDR3 is TGTGCCAGCAGGACAAATGGAAACACCATATATTTT. Protein: CASRTNGNTIYF.

This clone rates as medium-sized. The genes are TRBV5-1 and TRBJ1-1; 9 bases fit TRBD1. Germline values: CDR1 SGHRS, CDR2 YFSETQ. V dropped 3 bases and J dropped 5; count of bases not matched to a gene: 11. This CDR3 has 16 amino acids. This chain's CDR3 is CASSSNTGGRETEAFF. The CDR3 region has the DNA TGCGCCAGCAGCTCTAATACAGGGGGCAGGGAAACTGAAGCTTTCTTT. The full variable domain, its missing parts supplied by reference TRBV5-1 and TRBJ1-1, is KAGVTQTPRYLIKTRGQQVTLSCSPISGHRSVSWYQQTPGQGLQFLFEYFSETQRNKGNFPGRFSGRQFSNSRSEMNVSTLELGDSALYLCASSSNTGGRETEAFFGQGTRLTVV.

The genes are TRBV2 and TRBJ1-4; 7 positions match TRBD1. Germline trimming cut 6 bases from V and 3 bases from J; bases unmatched to any gene: 7. There are 15 residues in the CDR3. Germline lookup yields CDR1 SNHLY and CDR2 FYNNEI. CDR3 protein: CASRVQGISNEKLFF. As DNA, the CDR3 is TGTGCCAGCAGGGTACAGGGGATATCTAATGAAAAACTGTTTTTT.

The V call is TRBV11-2, the J call TRBJ2-3; TRBD2 matches 11 bases. The V gene's germline CDR1 is SGHAT and CDR2 FQNNGV. The trim removed 1 base at V and 2 bases at J, leaving 5 bases unmatched. The CDR3 runs to 17 residues. The CDR3 bases are TGTGCCAGCAGCTTAGGGGCTAGCGGGGGGTACACAGATACGCAGTATTTT. It codes for CASSLGASGGYTDTQYF.